The 19 T cell receptor beta chains reported below all come from one sample, sequenced in a study of radiotherapy plus CTLA-4 blockade in lung cancer. Here immunoSEQ multiplex PCR was the method, and the copy in TCRdb shows in-frame clones only, minus some. Altogether approximately 53,000 clones are present, about 85% being singletons, with the ten largest covering roughly 25%. The sequences come from peripheral blood, collected from a patient treated with radiotherapy plus ipilimumab. These receptor sequences come from a human donor with non-small cell lung cancer whose response to radiotherapy plus ipilimumab could not be evaluated.

This chain links TRBV27 with TRBJ2-3; possibly TRBD2 for D (5 bases). V dropped 10 bases and J dropped 0 bases, with 11 bases sitting between them. This CDR3 comprises 13 residues. The V gene's germline CDR1 is MNHEY and CDR2 SMNVEV (reference sequence). The CDR3 here is CANERRSTDTQYF. CDR3 in DNA: TGTGCCAACGAAAGGAGGAGCACAGATACGCAGTATTTT.

The V and J genes are TRBV4-2 and TRBJ1-1; TRBD1 aligns across 9 bases. The germline V gene has CDR1 LGHNA and CDR2 YNFKEQ. The CDR3 covers 17 residues. The V gene end was trimmed by 2 bases and the J gene end by 4 bases; junction bases not matched to a gene: 11. The CDR3 bases are TGTGCCAGCAGCCAAATAAACGCGGGACAGGGAGGCACTGAAGCTTTCTTT. Translation: CASSQINAGQGGTEAFF.

The chain joins TRBV15 to TRBJ1-2; 9 bases fit TRBD1. This CDR3 spans 18 amino acids. With V trimmed by 6 bases and J by 1 base, 15 bases remained unmatched. Germline-derived CDR1 and CDR2 are LNHNV and YYDKDF (reference sequence). CDR3 amino acids: CATSLTGTGRGDNYGYTF. The CDR3 DNA sequence: TGTGCCACCAGTTTGACCGGGACAGGGAGGGGGGATAACTATGGCTACACCTTC.

V is TRBV15 and J is TRBJ1-2; D gene ambiguous. The CDR3 is 15 amino acids. From germline, CDR1 is LNHNV and CDR2 YYDKDF (reference sequence). V was pared by 2 bases and J by 8 bases, with 18 bases between. DNA of the CDR3: TGTGCCACCAGCAGAACTAGCGGGGAATCCTGGGGCTACACCTTC. This gives the protein CATSRTSGESWGYTF.

This clone occurred once. The V gene is TRBV5-6, the J gene TRBJ2-7; 7 bases are shared with TRBD1. The CDR3 has 15 amino acids. V was pared by 2 bases and J by 12 bases, with 17 bases of the junction left unmatched. Germline V lookup: CDR1 SGHDT, CDR2 YYEEEE. For the CDR3, the DNA is TGTGCCAGCAGCTTTACCCCAGGGACAGTTCGATGTCCGTACTTC. It translates to CASSFTPGTVRCPYF.

The V gene is TRBV7-2, the J gene TRBJ2-1, with D possibly being TRBD2 (6 bases). The CDR3 extends over 15 amino acids. V lost 3 bases to trimming and J lost 4 bases, with 13 bases between them. Looked up from germline, CDR1 is SGHTA and CDR2 is FQGNSA. CDR3: CASSFGLAMYNEQFF. The CDR3 coding sequence is TGTGCCAGCAGCTTTGGGCTAGCGATGTACAATGAGCAGTTCTTC. Full variable domain (missing parts from reference TRBV7-2 and TRBJ2-1): GAGVSQSPSNKVTEKGKDVELRCDPISGHTALYWYRQSLGQGLEFLIYFQGNSAPDKSGLPSDRFSAERTGGSVSTLTIQRTQQEDSAVYLCASSFGLAMYNEQFFGPGTRLTVL.

This sequence joins TRBV6-5 and TRBJ1-1; 11 bases map to TRBD1. The V segment lost 2 bases and the J segment 5 bases; nucleotides outside the gene matches: 4. This CDR3 is built from 15 residues. Germline CDR1 MNHEY, CDR2 SVGAGI. The CDR3 DNA is TGTGCCAGCAGTTACGCCGGACAGGGGGCAACTGAAGCTTTCTTT. This encodes CASSYAGQGATEAFF.

The CDR3 loop is CASSRQGTGTDTQYF. CDR3 bases: TGTGCCAGCAGCAGACAGGGGACGGGGACAGATACGCAGTATTTT. The V gene is TRBV7-6, the J gene TRBJ2-3; 8 bases map to TRBD1. This CDR3 has 15 amino acids. Trimming took 5 bases from V and 3 from J; bases not matched to a gene: 7. The germline gives CDR1 SGHVS, CDR2 FNYEAQ.

This clone was observed a handful of times. This rearrangement joins TRBV6-6 to TRBJ1-1; a weak D match, TRBD1 (6 bases). The CDR3 spans 13 residues. V was clipped by 6 bases and J by 3 bases, with 11 bases between them. From germline, CDR1 is MNHNY and CDR2 SVGAGI (reference sequence). In DNA form, the CDR3 reads TGTGCCAGCAGCAGGGGAATTGACACTGAAGCTTTCTTT. Its translation: CASSRGIDTEAFF.

This chain joins TRBV11-2 and TRBJ2-1; 8 nucleotides agree with TRBD2. V dropped 1 base and J dropped 6; count of bases not matched to a gene: 8. The CDR3 loop spans 16 amino acids. CDR1 and CDR2 (germline): SGHAT, FQNNGV. DNA of the CDR3: TGTGCCAGCAGCTTAGTTGCAGCGGGAGTTTCCAATGAGCAGTTCTTC. It codes for CASSLVAAGVSNEQFF.

This chain connects TRBV9 to TRBJ1-3; D is perhaps TRBD1 (5 bases). This CDR3 has 16 amino acids. V dropped 4 bases and J dropped 4 bases, with 18 bases sitting between them. Germline V gene data show CDR1 as SGDLS and CDR2 as YYNGEE. The CDR3 DNA sequence: TGTGCCAGCAGCCCCGGGGGGGGAGGTTCCGGAAACACCATATATTTT. It specifies CASSPGGGGSGNTIYF.

The chain uses TRBV10-3 and TRBJ2-3, with D possibly matching TRBD1 (5 bases). This CDR3 region has 14 residues. From germline, CDR1 is ENHRY and CDR2 SYGVKD. V lost 5 bases and J 0 bases, leaving 9 bases between the germline ends. The CDR3 coding sequence is TGTGCCATCAGTTGGGGCCTTAGCACAGATACGCAGTATTTT. Translating gives CAISWGLSTDTQYF.

This chain links TRBV7-2 with TRBJ1-2; possible D gene TRBD1, 5 bases. This CDR3 comprises 13 residues. Germline lookup yields CDR1 SGHTA and CDR2 FQGNSA. Trimming cost V 3 bases and J 5 bases, with 10 bases left between them. This CDR3 is CASSFGTEYGYTF. The CDR3 DNA is TGTGCCAGCAGCTTTGGGACTGAGTATGGCTACACCTTC.

The chain is built from TRBV7-2 and TRBJ2-5, with 7 positions matching TRBD1. CDR1 is SGHTA, CDR2 FQGNSA, per germline. There are 14 residues in the CDR3. Trimming cost V 3 bases and J 4 bases; bases outside gene matches: 5. The CDR3 here is CASSFRGPRETQYF. The CDR3 nucleotides read TGTGCCAGCAGCTTTAGGGGGCCGAGAGAGACCCAGTACTTC.

The chain combines TRBV4-3 with TRBJ2-3; 8 positions match TRBD2. The CDR3 runs to 17 residues. Trimming cost V 0 bases and J 3 bases; bases outside gene matches: 8. Germline V lookup: CDR1 LGHNA, CDR2 YSLEER. The CDR3 here is CASSQDSPGGPTDTQYF. For the CDR3, the DNA is TGCGCCAGCAGCCAAGATTCCCCGGGAGGGCCTACAGATACGCAGTATTTT.

The chain carries TRBV28 and TRBJ2-2, with 9 bases matching TRBD1. V was pared by 2 bases and J by 8 bases, with 12 bases of the junction left unmatched. CDR1 and CDR2 (germline): MDHEN, SYDVKM. CDR3 length equals 17 residues. Here the CDR3 DNA reads TGTGCCAGCAGTTTAGTTTTGACAGGGGGTACCCCGGGGGAGCTGTTTTTT. Translated, it gives CASSLVLTGGTPGELFF. Combining the CDR3 with reference TRBV28 and TRBJ2-2 gives the whole variable domain DVKVTQSSRYLVKRTGEKVFLECVQDMDHENMFWYRQDPGLGLRLIYFSYDVKMKEKGDIPEGYSVSREKKERFSLILESASTNQTSMYLCASSLVLTGGTPGELFFGEGSRLTVL.

This chain connects TRBV21-1 to TRBJ1-1; the tabulated D call, TRBD1, remains unverified against the DNA. TRBV21-1 corresponds to a pseudogene. CDR3 length: 17 amino acids. The chain's CDR3 is CASSKGCKGGEGTEAFF. CDR3 nucleotide sequence: TGTGCCAGCAGCAAAGGGTGTAAAGGGGGCGAGGGTACTGAAGCTTTCTTT.

The V call is TRBV27, the J call TRBJ1-1; 8 bases are shared with TRBD1. CDR1 is MNHEY and CDR2 is SMNVEV in the germline V gene (reference sequence). The CDR3 totals 15 residues. The V and J ends lost 3 bases and 8 bases, in that order; junction bases with no gene match: 11. The chain's CDR3 is CASSFRQGAISEAFF. The CDR3 coding sequence is TGTGCCAGCAGTTTTCGTCAGGGGGCCATTTCGGAAGCTTTCTTT.

The chain carries TRBV5-8 and TRBJ1-2; 7 bases agree with TRBD1. Germline CDR1 SGHTS, CDR2 YDEGEE. The V and J ends lost 3 bases and 4 bases, in that order; junction bases with no gene match: 6. This CDR3 has 14 amino acids. The CDR3 nucleotides read TGTGCCAGCAGCTGGGACAGTGGGGTCTATGGCTACACCTTC. This sequence encodes CASSWDSGVYGYTF.